This is a list of T cell receptor beta chains from one sample in a study of cytomegalovirus exposure and HLA in healthy donors. Libraries were prepared by immunoSEQ multiplex PCR; TCRdb keeps only in-frame clonotypes and omits some of them. Of about 150,000 clones listed, around 79% are singletons. The sample was PBMCs. The receptors here all came from a male donor in good health and CMV-seronegative. Each CDR3 is given with its conserved first and last residue. D genes are given only for firm matches.

D gene: NA; J gene: TRBJ1-1; V gene: TRBV6-6; CDR3 DNA: TGTGCCAGCAGTTACTCGAACAGGGAGGCTTTCTTT; CDR3 protein: CASSYSNREAFF
D gene: TRBD2; J gene: TRBJ2-1; V gene: TRBV2; CDR3 DNA: TGTGCCAGCCCAGTAGTAGCGGGAGGCCTGACTGAGAACAATGAGCAGTTCTTC; CDR3 protein: CASPVVAGGLTENNEQFF
D gene: NA; J gene: TRBJ2-1; V gene: TRBV2; CDR3 DNA: TGTGCCAGCAGTGGGACAGAATACAATGAGCAGTTCTTC; CDR3 protein: CASSGTEYNEQFF
D gene: NA; J gene: TRBJ1-1; V gene: TRBV7-9; CDR3 DNA: TGTGCCAGCAGCTCTACGGGGGGAGGCGCTTTCTTT; CDR3 protein: CASSSTGGGAFF
D gene: NA; J gene: TRBJ2-5; V gene: TRBV19; CDR3 DNA: TGTGCCAGTAGTATCTACCTAGCGGAGACCCAGTACTTC; CDR3 protein: CASSIYLAETQYF
D gene: TRBD2; J gene: TRBJ2-5; V gene: TRBV10-3; CDR3 DNA: TGTGCCATCAGTGAGTCGGTGGGAGGGTCGGAGACCCAGTACTTC; CDR3 protein: CAISESVGGSETQYF
D gene: NA; J gene: TRBJ2-7; V gene: TRBV7-2; CDR3 DNA: TGTGCCAGCGCTACTGAGGCGGCCGCCTCCTACGAGCAGTACTTC; CDR3 protein: CASATEAAASYEQYF
D gene: NA; J gene: TRBJ2-3; V gene: TRBV7-2; CDR3 DNA: TGTGCCAGCAGCTTAGGGTCCGCGGGGCTACAATATTTCACAGATACGCAGTATTTT; CDR3 protein: CASSLGSAGLQYFTDTQYF
D gene: NA; J gene: TRBJ2-3; V gene: TRBV30; CDR3 DNA: TGTGCCTGGAGAGGGGGGGGGCCAGATACGCAGTATTTT; CDR3 protein: CAWRGGGPDTQYF
D gene: TRBD1; J gene: TRBJ1-4; V gene: TRBV4-2; CDR3 DNA: TGTGCCAGCAGCCGGACAGGGAATGAAAAACTGTTTTTT; CDR3 protein: CASSRTGNEKLFF